This passage covers 29 T cell receptor beta chains from one sample sequenced in a study of control samples from healthy donors and cancer patients. TCRdb keeps only in-frame clones here, not all; method: immunoSEQ multiplex PCR. Here the sample spans roughly 160,000 clones, 96% being singletons. Sequencing was done on a sample of blood. Source of these receptors: a woman in her 30s in good health.

The chain has TRBV9 and TRBJ2-1, with 13 bases matching TRBD2. The junction had 12 bases not matched to a gene; V was cut back by 3 bases and J by 0 bases. Germline V lookup: CDR1 SGDLS, CDR2 YYNGEE. The CDR3 is made up of 20 amino acids. This chain's CDR3 is CASSETGLAGTRGSYNEQFF. In DNA form, the CDR3 reads TGTGCCAGCAGCGAGACGGGACTAGCGGGAACGAGGGGCTCCTACAATGAGCAGTTCTTC. The whole variable domain, remainder taken from reference TRBV9 and TRBJ2-1, is DSGVTQTPKHLITATGQRVTLRCSPRSGDLSVYWYQQSLDQGLQFLIQYYNGEERAKGNILERFSAQQFPDLHSELNLSSLELGDSALYFCASSETGLAGTRGSYNEQFFGPGTRLTVL.

The chain employs TRBV7-9 and TRBJ1-1; the D gene is possibly TRBD1 (5 bases). The CDR3 loop spans 11 amino acids. Germline CDR1 and CDR2: SEHNR and FQNEAQ (reference sequence). V was shortened by 3 bases and J by 7 bases, with 6 bases between the two germline ends. CDR3 residues: CASSLQGEAFF. The CDR3 region has the DNA TGTGCCAGCAGCTTGCAGGGTGAAGCTTTCTTT.

The V gene is TRBV10-3, the J gene TRBJ1-4, with 12 positions matching TRBD1. The CDR3 totals 18 residues. Germline trimming cut 6 bases from V and 0 bases from J; bases unmatched to any gene: 8. Germline-derived CDR1 and CDR2 are ENHRY and SYGVKD. The CDR3 DNA sequence: TGTGCCATCAGCGGGACAGGGGGCTTTGGAACAACTAATGAAAAACTGTTTTTT. Translating gives CAISGTGGFGTTNEKLFF.

This chain connects TRBV6-5 to TRBJ2-1; 7 bases are shared with TRBD2. Germline CDR1 and CDR2: MNHEY and SVGAGI. The CDR3 loop spans 14 amino acids. With V trimmed by 2 bases and J by 7 bases, 5 bases remained unmatched. In DNA form, the CDR3 reads TGTGCCAGCAGTTACGAGTGGGAGGGGAATGAGCAGTTCTTC. Protein product: CASSYEWEGNEQFF.

A single count supports this clone. At one boundary the junction diverges from the germline segment, which might be a read error. The chain joins TRBV7-7 to TRBJ1-1; maybe TRBD1 (6 bases). This CDR3 is 16 amino acids long. Germline V lookup: CDR1 SSHAT, CDR2 FNYEAQ (reference sequence). CDR3 nucleotide sequence: TGTGCTAGCAGCCCCCAACCTATTCAGGGGCAGGGTGAAGCTTTCTTT. It encodes CASSPQPIQGQGEAFF.

The V and J genes are TRBV7-8 and TRBJ1-2; a possible D gene is TRBD1 (6 bases). The V gene lost 5 bases and the J gene lost 0 bases, with 13 bases spanning the gap. This CDR3 region has 15 residues. Germline values: CDR1 SGHVS, CDR2 FQNEAQ. The CDR3 DNA follows: TGTGCCAGCAGCGAGGGGGGGCTCGCTAACTATGGCTACACCTTC. It is translated as CASSEGGLANYGYTF.

This chain joins TRBV5-1 and TRBJ2-1; 7 nucleotides match TRBD2. The CDR3 consists of 12 residues. Trimming removed 4 bases from V and 7 bases from J; junction bases left unmatched: 2. The germline V gene encodes CDR1 SGHRS and CDR2 YFSETQ. The CDR3 DNA follows: TGCGCCAGCAGCCATAGCGGGAATGAGCAGTTCTTC. It yields the protein CASSHSGNEQFF.

V is TRBV7-9 and J is TRBJ1-1; D uncertain. CDR1 and CDR2 (germline): SEHNR, FQNEAQ (reference sequence). Trimming took off 1 base at V and 4 bases at J, with 4 bases between the two ends. This CDR3 comprises 12 residues. The CDR3: CASSLDITEAFF. The CDR3 DNA reads as TGTGCCAGCAGCTTAGATATCACTGAAGCTTTCTTT. Full variable domain (outside the CDR3, taken from reference TRBV7-9 and TRBJ1-1): DTGVSQNPRHKITKRGQNVTFRCDPISEHNRLYWYRQTLGQGPEFLTYFQNEAQLEKSRLLSDRFSAERPKGSFSTLEIQRTEQGDSAMYLCASSLDITEAFFGQGTRLTVV.

The chain combines TRBV10-3 with TRBJ2-7; D is uncertain. The ends were cut back, 4 bases at V and 0 bases at J, with 7 bases in the middle. The CDR3 extends over 13 amino acids. Germline CDR1 is ENHRY and CDR2 is SYGVKD. In DNA, the CDR3 is TGTGCCATCAGTGCCGCCAGCTCCTACGAGCAGTACTTC. Translating it yields CAISAASSYEQYF.

CDR3 nucleotides: TGTGCCAGCACCGCCCGGGACAGCTATGGCTACACCTTC. It encodes CASTARDSYGYTF. This chain joins TRBV6-5 and TRBJ1-2, with 7 bases aligning to TRBD1. The CDR3 runs to 13 residues. Germline V gene lookup returns CDR1 MNHEY and CDR2 SVGAGI. J gave up 4 bases and V 7 bases, and 6 bases lay outside the gene matches.

The V gene is TRBV19, the J gene TRBJ2-1, with D possibly being TRBD1 (6 bases). The V end was cut by 5 bases, the J end by 7 bases, with 9 bases between. Germline V gene sequence: CDR1 LNHDA, CDR2 SQIVND (reference sequence). The CDR3 consists of 12 residues. The CDR3 sequence is CASSPTGNEQFF. The DNA for the CDR3 is TGTGCCAGTAGTCCTACAGGGAATGAGCAGTTCTTC.

V usage is TRBV18 and J usage is TRBJ2-7; D ambiguous. CDR3 length: 13 residues. Germline loops: CDR1 KGHSH, CDR2 LQKENI. Trimming took off 0 bases at V and 6 bases at J, with 9 bases between the two ends. The CDR3 DNA reads as TGTGCCAGCTCACCACCGGTACGGGCCGAGCAGTACTTC. Residues: CASSPPVRAEQYF.

The CDR3 here is CASSPGEGFKALNTEAFF. The CDR3, as DNA: TGTGCCAGCTCACCCGGGGAGGGCTTCAAAGCTTTGAACACTGAAGCTTTCTTT. This chain joins TRBV18 and TRBJ1-1; D gene ambiguous. CDR1 and CDR2 (germline): KGHSH, LQKENI. There are 18 residues in the CDR3. With 3 bases removed from V and 0 bases from J, the gap between germline ends came to 20 bases.

V gene TRBV28 combines with J gene TRBJ1-5; no clear D gene. Germline CDR1 reads MDHEN; CDR2 reads SYDVKM. V was shortened by 5 bases and J by 7 bases, with 9 bases between the two germline ends. The CDR3 contains 12 residues. The CDR3 reads CASSRVGQPQHF. CDR3 nucleotides: TGTGCCAGCAGTCGAGTTGGGCAGCCCCAGCATTTT.

The V call is TRBV5-1, the J call TRBJ2-1; TRBD1 matches 10 bases. Germline values: CDR1 SGHRS, CDR2 YFSETQ. This CDR3 has 16 residues. With 2 bases clipped from V and 6 bases from J, the junction kept 8 bases outside the gene matches. CDR3 in amino acids: CASSFGGQGLFNEQFF. CDR3 DNA: TGCGCCAGCAGCTTCGGGGGACAGGGGTTGTTCAATGAGCAGTTCTTC.

The chain carries TRBV5-1 and TRBJ1-2, with TRBD1 matching 9 bases. Germline lookup yields CDR1 SGHRS and CDR2 YFSETQ. The trim removed 2 bases at V and 3 bases at J, leaving 5 bases unmatched. This CDR3 spans 15 amino acids. Here the CDR3 reads CASSLGQGLDYGYTF. CDR3 coding DNA: TGCGCCAGCAGCTTAGGACAGGGGCTCGACTATGGCTACACCTTC.

Written as DNA, the CDR3 is TGTGCCAGCAGTCGCTCCGTTGGGAGAACAGATACGCAGTATTTT. Its translation is CASSRSVGRTDTQYF. The V gene is TRBV28, the J gene TRBJ2-3; weak D call: TRBD2 (5 bases). Trimming removed 5 bases from V and 3 bases from J, with 15 bases in between. The CDR3 extends over 15 amino acids. Germline V CDR1 and CDR2: MDHEN, SYDVKM.

The chain recombines TRBV28 with TRBJ2-1; 7 positions agree with TRBD2. Trimming removed 5 bases from V and 4 bases from J; junction bases left unmatched: 5. Germline CDR1 MDHEN, CDR2 SYDVKM. The CDR3 is 14 residues long. For the CDR3, the DNA is TGTGCCAGCAGTCCCAGCGGGAATTACAATGAGCAGTTCTTC. As protein: CASSPSGNYNEQFF.

The chain employs TRBV2 and TRBJ1-1; D ambiguous. V was shortened by 6 bases and J by 2 bases, with 10 bases between the two germline ends. Per germline, CDR1 SNHLY and CDR2 FYNNEI. The CDR3 covers 13 residues. The chain's CDR3 is CASSETRNTEAFF. Written as DNA, the CDR3 is TGTGCCAGCAGCGAGACACGAAACACTGAAGCTTTCTTT.

This sequence joins TRBV5-1 and TRBJ1-3, with no clear D. Trimming pared 0 bases from V and 4 bases from J, leaving 17 bases between. CDR3 length: 17 residues. Germline V CDR1 and CDR2: SGHRS, YFSETQ. For the CDR3, the DNA is TGCGCCAGCAGCTTGGATGAGGTGCGGGGATCAGGAAACACCATATATTTT. It codes for CASSLDEVRGSGNTIYF.

The chain has TRBV6-5 and TRBJ2-2; D not resolved. V lost 0 bases and J 1 base, leaving 6 bases between the germline ends. Germline loops: CDR1 MNHEY, CDR2 SVGAGI. This CDR3 region has 15 residues. The CDR3 DNA is TGTGCCAGCAGTTACTCGTCAGGGAACACCGGGGAGCTGTTTTTT. Protein: CASSYSSGNTGELFF.

The rearrangement joins TRBV3-1 (or the pseudogene TRBV3-2) to TRBJ2-7, with D perhaps TRBD2 (7 bases). V lost 3 bases and J 2 bases, leaving 11 bases between the germline ends. The V gene's germline CDR1 is LGHDT and CDR2 YNNKEL (reference sequence). The CDR3 has 14 amino acids. DNA for the CDR3: TGTGCCAGCAGCCAGAAGCGGGACACCTACGAGCAGTACTTC. Protein sequence: CASSQKRDTYEQYF.

V and J are TRBV4-1 and TRBJ1-1; D possibly corresponds to TRBD1 (5 bases). This CDR3 is built from 15 residues. The V end lost 1 base, the J end lost 5 bases, and 14 bases lay between the germline ends. CDR1 is MGHRA and CDR2 is YSYEKL in the germline V gene. This CDR3 is CASSQAHGSGTEAFF. CDR3 in DNA: TGCGCCAGCAGCCAAGCCCACGGATCAGGGACTGAAGCTTTCTTT.

The V gene is TRBV7-9, the J gene TRBJ2-2; 9 nucleotides align to TRBD1. This CDR3 contains 18 residues. Germline lookup yields CDR1 SEHNR and CDR2 FQNEAQ (reference sequence). The J segment lost 3 bases and the V segment lost 7 bases, leaving 15 bases of the junction unmatched. The CDR3 protein is CASNPGQGGPGYTGELFF. DNA of the CDR3: TGTGCCAGCAACCCGGGACAGGGAGGACCGGGGTACACCGGGGAGCTGTTTTTT.

This rearrangement joins TRBV3-1 (or the pseudogene TRBV3-2) to TRBJ1-1; 7 positions match TRBD1. Unmatched junction bases numbered 4, after V lost 1 base and J lost 5 bases. Germline CDR1 reads LGHDT; CDR2 reads YNNKEL (reference sequence). The CDR3 runs 14 residues. CDR3 in DNA: TGTGCCAGCAGCCAAGGGACAGGAGCTACTGAAGCTTTCTTT. It translates to CASSQGTGATEAFF.

This chain joins TRBV19 and TRBJ2-1, with 9 bases identical to TRBD1. Trimming cost V 5 bases and J 4 bases; bases outside gene matches: 6. The CDR3 has 15 amino acids. Germline lookup yields CDR1 LNHDA and CDR2 SQIVND (reference sequence). DNA of the CDR3: TGTGCCAGTAGTGGGACAGGGTGGATGTACAATGAGCAGTTCTTC. This gives the protein CASSGTGWMYNEQFF.

J is TRBJ1-2 and V is TRBV5-1, with D possibly TRBD1 on 6 matching bases. Germline CDR1 and CDR2: SGHRS and YFSETQ. Trimming shortened V by 4 bases and J by 10 bases, and 20 bases separated the two germline ends. The CDR3 is 14 residues long. The CDR3 DNA follows: TGCGCCAGCAGCCCTAACCCCCGGGACACCATCTACACCTTC. Translated, it gives CASSPNPRDTIYTF.

This sequence joins TRBV19 and TRBJ2-2; 12 bases are shared with TRBD2. The V gene end was trimmed by 6 bases and the J gene end by 1 base; junction bases not matched to a gene: 9. This CDR3 is built from 18 residues. Germline values: CDR1 LNHDA, CDR2 SQIVND (reference sequence). CDR3 sequence: CASRPGLAGLVNTGELFF. The CDR3 region has the DNA TGTGCCAGTAGGCCGGGACTAGCGGGCTTGGTGAACACCGGGGAGCTGTTTTTT.

The gene calls are TRBV14 and TRBJ2-1; possible D gene TRBD1, 6 bases. The germline gives CDR1 SGHDN, CDR2 FVKESK. The CDR3 is 15 amino acids. V was trimmed by 1 base and J by 6 bases, leaving 13 bases between them. The chain's CDR3 is CASSQGQGTSNEQFF. DNA of the CDR3: TGTGCCAGCAGCCAAGGCCAGGGGACCTCCAATGAGCAGTTCTTC.